This TCR beta chain was retrieved from a study of OX40 agonist ivuxolimab in advanced cancers. Study details: A history of anti-PD-1, anti-PD-L1 or anti-CTLA-4 therapy was acceptable, and approximately 40% had some. Among those treated, three patients had partial responses, one with hepatocellular carcinoma and two with cutaneous melanoma.

The method was immunoSEQ multiplex PCR; TCRdb's version includes in-frame clones alone and lacks a portion of them. The sample records approximately 70,000 clones, just over 90% being singletons. The sampling schedule covered blood at baseline, cycle 4 day 1, and cycle 7 day 1. Looked up from germline, CDR1 is SGHDN and CDR2 is FVKESK. The CDR3 totals 16 residues. The V and J ends lost 1 base and 8 bases respectively, with 18 bases between them. The chain carries TRBV14 and TRBJ2-1, with a tentative D call TRBD2 (6 bases). This receptor was obtained from an adult with an advanced solid tumor such as melanoma, head and neck, liver or kidney cancer. Here the sequenced sample was CD4+ or CD8+ T cells sorted from blood, taken in a trial of the OX40 agonist ivuxolimab. CDR3 in amino acids: CASSQGGGTSLDEQFF. The CDR3 DNA is TGTGCCAGCAGCCAAGGGGGTGGAACTAGCTTGGATGAGCAGTTCTTC.